These 8 T cell receptor beta chains share one sample of origin, sequenced in a study of control samples from healthy donors and cancer patients. Libraries were prepared by immunoSEQ multiplex PCR; TCRdb keeps only in-frame clonotypes and omits some of them. This sample has hundreds of thousands of clones, with 75% to 95% found just once. The sample taken for sequencing was PBMCs. These receptors were collected from a man aged 35 to 55 with head and neck cancer.

This chain links TRBV6-5 with TRBJ1-2; D might be TRBD1 (5 bases). Between the trimmed V and J ends, which lost 6 bases and 4 bases, there was a span of 15 bases. Germline V lookup: CDR1 MNHEY, CDR2 SVGAGI. The CDR3 length is 14 residues. In nucleotides, the CDR3 is TGTGCCAGCAGCGGGGGGATTGGGGTCTATGGCTACACCTTC. The encoded protein is CASSGGIGVYGYTF.

V usage is TRBV19 and J usage is TRBJ1-6, with no clear D. Germline V lookup: CDR1 LNHDA, CDR2 SQIVND (reference sequence). V shed 5 bases and J shed 5 bases, with 13 bases lying between them. This CDR3 has 15 residues. The CDR3 spells CASSPRDGNNSPLHF. In DNA, the CDR3 is TGTGCCAGTAGTCCCCGAGACGGGAATAATTCACCCCTCCACTTT.

As regards this clone: This specimen includes other DNA sequences encoding the same CDR3. This chain connects TRBV10-3 to TRBJ2-7; a weak D match, TRBD2 (6 bases). Germline V gene data show CDR1 as ENHRY and CDR2 as SYGVKD. This CDR3 contains 13 residues. V dropped 11 bases and J dropped 5 bases, with 19 bases sitting between them. CDR3 bases: TGTGCCGCCCGGCGGGGAGACGGAGACGAGCAGTACTTC. Its protein is CAARRGDGDEQYF.

V is TRBV13 and J is TRBJ2-3, with TRBD2 identical over 13 bases. Trimming took 5 bases from V and 4 from J; bases not matched to a gene: 9. The length of the CDR3 is 17 residues. The germline CDR1 and CDR2 sequences are PRHDT and FYEKMQ (reference sequence). For the CDR3, the DNA is TGTGCCAGCAGCGCCGGACTAGCGGGAGAGGGCCCAGATACGCAGTATTTT. Encoded protein: CASSAGLAGEGPDTQYF.

The J gene is TRBJ2-5, the V gene TRBV10-2; D is uncertain. Germline V gives CDR1 WSHSY, CDR2 SAAADI. This CDR3 has 15 residues. V dropped 3 bases and J dropped 4 bases, with 15 bases sitting between them. Here the CDR3 DNA reads TGCGCCAGCAGTGATCTCGGCTCGGGCGGAGAGACCCAGTACTTC. Protein sequence: CASSDLGSGGETQYF.

The rearrangement uses TRBV11-2 and TRBJ2-7, with D perhaps given as TRBD1 or TRBD2 (5 bases each). V lost 3 bases to trimming and J lost 7 bases, with 19 bases between them. Germline values: CDR1 SGHAT, CDR2 FQNNGV. This CDR3 contains 15 residues. CDR3 DNA sequence: TGTGCCAGCAGCTTTTTGGGGCCCCCTGGGGGAGAGCAGTACTTC. This translates into CASSFLGPPGGEQYF.

The rearrangement uses TRBV7-2 and TRBJ2-2, with D perhaps TRBD2 (6 bases). Looked up from germline, CDR1 is SGHTA and CDR2 is FQGNSA. The CDR3 totals 15 residues. Trimming stripped 3 bases from V and 0 bases from J, with 8 bases between. The CDR3 sequence: CASSFTGANTGELFF. The CDR3 DNA reads TGTGCCAGCAGCTTTACGGGGGCGAACACCGGGGAGCTGTTTTTT.

The rearrangement links TRBV29-1 to TRBJ2-3, with D hard to call. The CDR3 sequence is 13 residues long. The germline gives CDR1 SQVTM, CDR2 ANQGSEA. Trimming left V 6 bases short and J 6 bases short, with 16 bases between. In DNA form, the CDR3 reads TGCAGCGTCCCCTCGCCTTTGGCGGATACGCAGTATTTT. Translating it yields CSVPSPLADTQYF.